A single sample is the source of the 22 T cell receptor beta chains below, sequenced in a study of cytomegalovirus exposure and HLA in healthy donors. The study ran its PCR with 60 Vbeta and 13 Jbeta primers. TCRdb's copy holds only in-frame clones and misses some; the assay was immunoSEQ multiplex PCR. The table records approximately 170,000 clones, approximately 73% of them present only once. Sequenced input: PBMCs. The receptors shown here come from a woman aged 18-29 years in good health and CMV-seropositive.

V usage is TRBV12-5 and J usage is TRBJ1-3, with 11 positions matching TRBD1. The V segment lost 0 bases and the J segment 1 base; nucleotides outside the gene matches: 20. Per germline, CDR1 LGHNT and CDR2 FRNRAP. This CDR3 spans 23 amino acids. CDR3 DNA: TGTGCTAGTGGTTTGGTCAGGACAGGGGGCGCGAGGTACCCAGGCAGTTCTGGAAACACCATATATTTT. This sequence encodes CASGLVRTGGARYPGSSGNTIYF.

The chain is built from TRBV6-1 and TRBJ2-5, with D possibly TRBD2 on 6 matching bases. The CDR3 totals 13 residues. Looked up from germline, CDR1 is MNHNS and CDR2 is SASEGT. V lost 4 bases, J lost 5 bases, and 11 bases lay in between. CDR3 in DNA: TGTGCCAGCAGTGGCTGGAGGGACGAGACCCAGTACTTC. Its translation is CASSGWRDETQYF.

V is TRBV5-4 and J is TRBJ2-7, with D possibly being TRBD2 (5 bases). Germline assignment: CDR1 SGHNT and CDR2 YYREEE (reference sequence). V was clipped by 4 bases and J by 7 bases, with 9 bases between them. The CDR3 has 11 amino acids. CDR3 nucleotide sequence: TGTGCCAGCAGCACTAGAGAGGAGCAGTACTTC. Translating it yields CASSTREEQYF.

For this clone: An end of the junction does not agree with germline; a read error may underlie this. The DNA of the CDR3 is TGTTCCAGCAGCTTTCAGGGGTATGACTATGGCTACACCTTC. It translates to CSSSFQGYDYGYTF. This rearrangement joins TRBV7-9 to TRBJ1-2; D is perhaps TRBD1 (6 bases). CDR1 SEHNR and CDR2 FQNEAQ come from the germline V gene (reference sequence). The CDR3 contains 14 residues.

The chain combines TRBV9 with TRBJ2-5; the match to TRBD1 covers 10 bases. The germline gives CDR1 SGDLS, CDR2 YYNGEE. The trim removed 0 bases at V and 3 bases at J, leaving 11 bases unmatched. The CDR3 is 18 amino acids. CDR3 in amino acids: CASSVDLGTGARKETQYF. The CDR3 nucleotides are TGTGCCAGCAGCGTAGACCTCGGGACAGGGGCCAGGAAAGAGACCCAGTACTTC. The entire variable domain, with the rest obtained from reference TRBV9 and TRBJ2-5, is as follows: DSGVTQTPKHLITATGQRVTLRCSPRSGDLSVYWYQQSLDQGLQFLIQYYNGEERAKGNILERFSAQQFPDLHSELNLSSLELGDSALYFCASSVDLGTGARKETQYFGPGTRLLVL.

The V gene is TRBV6-5, the J gene TRBJ2-1, with TRBD2 matching over 12 bases. V lost 5 bases, J lost 7 bases, and 6 bases stayed unmatched. Germline loops: CDR1 MNHEY, CDR2 SVGAGI. The length of the CDR3 is 15 residues. CDR3 coding DNA: TGTGCCAGCAGTCTAGCGGGGGGGCTAAGGAATGAGCAGTTCTTC. It yields the protein CASSLAGGLRNEQFF.

This chain uses TRBV27 with TRBJ2-7; 8 positions match TRBD2. This CDR3 has 13 residues. Germline V CDR1 and CDR2: MNHEY, SMNVEV (reference sequence). The V segment lost 8 bases and the J segment 3 bases; nucleotides outside the gene matches: 6. The CDR3 nucleotides are TGTGCCAGCCGTGGGCGGGGGGACTACGAGCAGTACTTC. It encodes CASRGRGDYEQYF.

The V and J genes are TRBV2 and TRBJ2-2; 7 bases map to TRBD2. With 6 bases clipped from V and 1 base from J, the junction kept 5 bases outside the gene matches. The V gene's germline CDR1 is SNHLY and CDR2 FYNNEI. CDR3 length: 15 residues. In nucleotides, the CDR3 is TGTGCCAGCAGGGATAGCGGGCTGAACACCGGGGAGCTGTTTTTT. Protein: CASRDSGLNTGELFF.

This clone appeared once. CDR3 sequence: CASNPEGIIDTQYF. The CDR3 coding sequence is TGTGCCAGCAACCCGGAGGGGATTATAGATACGCAGTATTTT. The chain employs TRBV7-2 and TRBJ2-3; possible D gene TRBD2, 6 bases. V dropped 7 bases and J dropped 5 bases, with 16 bases sitting between them. CDR1 and CDR2 (germline): SGHTA, FQGNSA. The CDR3 totals 14 residues. Full variable domain (outside the CDR3, taken from reference TRBV7-2 and TRBJ2-3): GAGVSQSPSNKVTEKGKDVELRCDPISGHTALYWYRQSLGQGLEFLIYFQGNSAPDKSGLPSDRFSAERTGGSVSTLTIQRTQQEDSAVYLCASNPEGIIDTQYFGPGTRLTVL.

The rearrangement uses TRBV11-2 and TRBJ1-2; D is uncertain. This CDR3 region has 15 residues. Germline values: CDR1 SGHAT, CDR2 FQNNGV. V shed 1 base and J shed 5 bases, with 14 bases lying between them. CDR3 in DNA: TGTGCCAGCAGCTTAGTCGCGGGTTTCGGATATGGCTACACCTTC. This translates into CASSLVAGFGYGYTF. The entire variable domain, with the rest obtained from reference TRBV11-2 and TRBJ1-2, is as follows: EAGVAQSPRYKIIEKRQSVAFWCNPISGHATLYWYQQILGQGPKLLIQFQNNGVVDDSQLPKDRFSAERLKGVDSTLKIQPAKLEDSAVYLCASSLVAGFGYGYTFGSGTRLTVV.

The chain combines TRBV28 with TRBJ1-2; the match to TRBD1 covers 8 bases. The CDR3 runs 16 residues. Germline CDR1 reads MDHEN; CDR2 reads SYDVKM. The J segment lost 4 bases and the V segment lost 4 bases, leaving 11 bases of the junction unmatched. The chain's CDR3 is CASSSWGGQGAYGYTF. DNA of the CDR3: TGTGCCAGCAGTTCGTGGGGTGGGCAGGGGGCCTATGGCTACACCTTC.

The chain joins TRBV13 to TRBJ2-5, with 13 bases matching TRBD2. Per germline, CDR1 PRHDT and CDR2 FYEKMQ (reference sequence). V lost 4 bases and J lost 4; bases outside the gene matches: 3. The CDR3 totals 15 residues. The CDR3 DNA is TGTGCCAGCAGCTCACTAGCGGGGGGGCCAGAGACCCAGTACTTC. As protein: CASSSLAGGPETQYF.

J is TRBJ2-2 and V is TRBV7-6; D is perhaps TRBD1 (5 bases). The CDR3 length is 13 residues. The ends were cut back, 5 bases at V and 1 base at J, with 5 bases in the middle. Looked up from germline, CDR1 is SGHVS and CDR2 is FNYEAQ. In nucleotides, the CDR3 is TGTGCCAGCAGCCAGGGGAACACCGGGGAGCTGTTTTTT. Protein sequence: CASSQGNTGELFF.

This clone has just a few counts. CDR3 nucleotides: TGTGCCAGCAGTGTGGACAGGGGTCGCTACGAGCAGTACTTC. It codes for CASSVDRGRYEQYF. The V call is TRBV27, the J call TRBJ2-7; 9 bases are a match to TRBD1. The V gene's germline CDR1 is MNHEY and CDR2 SMNVEV (reference sequence). The trim removed 5 bases at V and 3 bases at J, leaving 5 bases unmatched. This CDR3 spans 14 amino acids.

J is TRBJ1-5 and V is TRBV7-3; 7 bases map to TRBD1. The CDR3 is made up of 15 amino acids. Germline loops: CDR1 SGHTA, CDR2 FQGTGA. V trimming: 3 bases; J trimming: 7 bases; junction bases outside the gene matches: 9. The CDR3 loop reads CASSLRTGRGQPQHF. The DNA for the CDR3 is TGTGCCAGCAGCTTGAGGACAGGACGGGGGCAGCCCCAGCATTTT.

This clone was observed a few times. The J gene is TRBJ2-5, the V gene TRBV5-4; the match to TRBD2 covers 8 bases. Germline CDR1 is SGHNT and CDR2 is YYREEE (reference sequence). CDR3 length: 16 amino acids. V was clipped by 2 bases and J by 4 bases; unmatched bases: 10. CDR3: CASSLGLVAGLETQYF. The CDR3 DNA is TGTGCCAGCAGCTTAGGACTAGTAGCGGGGTTAGAGACCCAGTACTTC.

This chain links TRBV2 with TRBJ2-2; D remains unclear. This CDR3 has 15 residues. Trimming stripped 2 bases from V and 0 bases from J, with 7 bases between. The germline gives CDR1 SNHLY, CDR2 FYNNEI. CDR3 bases: TGTGCCAGCAGTGAAACTGCGGCGAACACCGGGGAGCTGTTTTTT. It yields the protein CASSETAANTGELFF.

Only a few counts were recorded for this clone. The genes are TRBV14 and TRBJ1-1; D remains ambiguous. Germline CDR1 and CDR2: SGHDN and FVKESK. V was trimmed by 0 bases and J by 1 base, leaving 12 bases between them. The CDR3 extends over 16 amino acids. The CDR3 DNA follows: TGTGCCAGCAGCCAAGAGCGAGGGTGGGGGAACACTGAAGCTTTCTTT. Its protein product is CASSQERGWGNTEAFF.

V gene TRBV19 combines with J gene TRBJ2-1; D is perhaps TRBD2 (5 bases). The CDR3 totals 15 residues. Trimming cost V 8 bases and J 3 bases, with 17 bases left between them. The germline CDR1 and CDR2 sequences are LNHDA and SQIVND (reference sequence). CDR3 sequence: CASGRIATDYNEQFF. The DNA of the CDR3 is TGTGCCAGTGGACGAATAGCGACCGACTACAATGAGCAGTTCTTC. Together with reference TRBV19 and TRBJ2-1, the CDR3 gives the full variable domain: DGGITQSPKYLFRKEGQNVTLSCEQNLNHDAMYWYRQDPGQGLRLIYYSQIVNDFQKGDIAEGYSVSREKKESFPLTVTSAQKNPTAFYLCASGRIATDYNEQFFGPGTRLTVL.

The rearrangement uses TRBV7-2 and TRBJ2-3, with 8 bases identical to TRBD1. Germline loops: CDR1 SGHTA, CDR2 FQGNSA. This CDR3 has 17 amino acids. V lost 1 base to trimming and J lost 2 bases; unmatched junction nucleotides: 8. The CDR3 spells CASSLDGTGILTDTQYF. The CDR3 nucleotides read TGTGCCAGCAGCTTAGATGGGACAGGTATACTCACAGATACGCAGTATTTT. The whole variable domain, filled in from reference TRBV7-2 and TRBJ2-3, reads GAGVSQSPSNKVTEKGKDVELRCDPISGHTALYWYRQSLGQGLEFLIYFQGNSAPDKSGLPSDRFSAERTGGSVSTLTIQRTQQEDSAVYLCASSLDGTGILTDTQYFGPGTRLTVL.

The rearrangement links TRBV11-1 to TRBJ2-7; weak D call: TRBD2 (7 bases). The CDR3 totals 13 residues. Trimming cost V 7 bases and J 9 bases, with 19 bases left between them. The germline V gene has CDR1 SGHAT and CDR2 FQDESV (reference sequence). The CDR3 spells CASNLLGGARQYF. CDR3 sequence (DNA): TGTGCCAGCAACCTCCTGGGGGGGGCAAGGCAGTACTTC.

The chain combines TRBV28 with TRBJ1-1; 7 bases fit TRBD1. This CDR3 has 14 residues. V lost 2 bases to trimming and J lost 7 bases; unmatched junction nucleotides: 7. CDR1 is MDHEN and CDR2 is SYDVKM in the germline V gene. DNA of the CDR3: TGTGCCAGCAGTTTAAGGATCAGGGGGGTTGAAGCTTTCTTT. Protein product: CASSLRIRGVEAFF.